Detailed here is one T cell receptor beta chain. This clone was picked up one time. Its antigen specificity is not known. No clone much larger than this one lies a single base away; base qualities are absent. The Qiagen DNeasy kit was used to extract genomic DNA from unsorted PBMCs and from the negatively selected CD4+ and CD8+ fractions. TCR beta CDR3 regions were subjected to amplification by immunoSEQ multiplex PCR with primers that anneal to V and J segments. A synthetic immune receptor repertoire was used to minimize amplification bias, and any remaining bias was removed computationally after sequencing. In the paper's pipeline: Repertoire diversity was quantified as the Shannon entropy index using custom Python scripts. Unsorted, CD4+ and CD8+ repertoires were analyzed separately, except for combined analyses in which CD4+ and CD8+ sequences were merged in silico. Clonal expansion was defined as at least a 2-fold frequency increase after treatment relative to C1D1, with a pseudocount of 0.5 for undetected baseline clones. Clones with 0 or 1 copy at C1D1 were defined as singleton clones, while clones with 2 or more copies were defined as non-singleton clones. By matching protein sequences in sorted samples from the same patient, clones expanded in unsorted samples were annotated as CD4+, CD8+ or unknown. Diversity changes from C1D1 to C4D1 were tested in paired samples using Wilcoxon tests. TCRdb obtained this table from immuneACCESS and retained in-frame rearrangements with V and J assigned. These tables miss some clones; where compared with another copy, unresolved V genes account for less than half of the shortfall, and the remainder is unexplained. V and J calls and clone size are as listed in that table; D and trimming were resolved from the DNA. The sample yields about 58,000 clones; approximately 90% were counted once. The ten biggest clones cover 10% of the sample.

The CDR1 and CDR2 encoded by the germline V gene are ENHRY and SYGVKD. Compared with germline, V lacks 4 bases and J lacks 2 bases; bases without a gene match: 9. The CDR3 covers 18 residues, taking in both the cysteine and the phenylalanine. Only the CDR3 DNA stays, 54 bases, in frame from base 1. The source of the sample is a study of PD-1 blockade in classical Hodgkin lymphoma (dated by TCRdb to the early 2020s). For the wider study: Nivolumab dosing was 3 mg/kg intravenously every 2 weeks, continuing until either disease progression or unacceptable toxicity. A peripheral blood immune signature of response to PD-1 blockade in classical Hodgkin lymphoma was defined using TCR beta sequencing and CyTOF.

The paper as a whole reports these results and caveats: Diversity was lower in patients who began nivolumab less than 1 year after ASCT, so these patients were left out of later analyses to avoid confounding by immune reconstitution. Baseline TCR diversity was reported as lower in newly diagnosed patients than in healthy donors, and lower still in relapsed/refractory patients. Trial patients with a complete response had baseline diversity similar to that of newly diagnosed patients, while partial responders and progressors had significantly lower diversity. The study was limited to a single clinical trial cohort, and causes of repertoire differences, possibly disease activity or prior therapy, remained undefined. By C4D1, a significant rise was seen in CD4+ TCR diversity but not in CD8+ TCR diversity (p=0.0027 vs p=0.16), and the rise was most apparent among complete responders (p=0.02).

Explained via the paper, the time point label denotes: cycle 2 day 1 (C2D1) of nivolumab. Every trial patient had relapsed after autologous stem cell transplantation, and cohorts A, B and C differed in prior brentuximab vedotin exposure. A total of around 59 patients with relapsed/refractory classical Hodgkin lymphoma made up the trial cohort, and each patient's best overall response was complete response, partial response or progressive disease. Trial patients were treated with single-agent nivolumab in the multi-cohort phase II CheckMate 205 trial. An independent review committee assessed best overall response by applying the 2007 International Working Group response criteria. Trial PBMCs were collected just before the start of nivolumab (C1D1) and during therapy at cycle 2 day 1 and cycle 4 day 1. After peripheral blood was drawn into 8 mL Vacutainer Cell Preparation Tubes, PBMCs were isolated by centrifugation and then cryopreserved.

The sequence derives from a human donor with classical Hodgkin lymphoma. The sample in question was peripheral blood mononuclear cells (PBMCs), obtained before the second cycle of nivolumab. The chain is assembled from TRBV10-3 and TRBJ2-7; 15 bases in the junction line up with TRBD2. The DNA sequence is TGTGCCATCAGTGCCTCGGGACTAGCGGGAGGCCCCACCTACGAGCAGTACTTC. This gives the protein CAISASGLAGGPTYEQYF.